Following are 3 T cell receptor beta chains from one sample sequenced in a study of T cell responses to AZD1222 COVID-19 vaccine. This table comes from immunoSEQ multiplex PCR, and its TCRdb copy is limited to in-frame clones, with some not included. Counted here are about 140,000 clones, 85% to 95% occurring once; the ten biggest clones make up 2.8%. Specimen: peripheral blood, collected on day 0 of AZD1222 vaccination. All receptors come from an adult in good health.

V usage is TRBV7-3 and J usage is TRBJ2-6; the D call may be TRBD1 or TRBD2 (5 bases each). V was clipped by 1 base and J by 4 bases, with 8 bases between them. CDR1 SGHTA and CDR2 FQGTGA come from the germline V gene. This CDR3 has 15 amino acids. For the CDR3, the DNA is TGTGCCAGCAGCTTAATAGGGGACGGGGCCAACGTCCTGACTTTC. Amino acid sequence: CASSLIGDGANVLTF.

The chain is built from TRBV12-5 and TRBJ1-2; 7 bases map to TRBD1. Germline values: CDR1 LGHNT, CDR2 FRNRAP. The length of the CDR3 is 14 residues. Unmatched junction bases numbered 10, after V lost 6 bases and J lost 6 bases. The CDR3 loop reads CASGNAGGVDGYTF. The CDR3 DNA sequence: TGTGCTAGTGGGAATGCAGGGGGGGTCGATGGCTACACCTTC. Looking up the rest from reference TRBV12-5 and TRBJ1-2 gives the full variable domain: DARVTQTPRHKVTEMGQEVTMRCQPILGHNTVFWYRQTMMQGLELLAYFRNRAPLDDSGMPKDRFSAEMPDATLATLKIQPSEPRDSAVYFCASGNAGGVDGYTFGSGTRLTVV.

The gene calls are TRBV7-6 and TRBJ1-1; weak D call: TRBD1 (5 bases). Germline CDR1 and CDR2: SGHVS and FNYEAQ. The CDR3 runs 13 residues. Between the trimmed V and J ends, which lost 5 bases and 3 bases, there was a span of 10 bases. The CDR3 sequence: CASSAGIYTEAFF. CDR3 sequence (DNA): TGTGCCAGCAGCGCAGGGATCTACACTGAAGCTTTCTTT.